The clone carrying this T cell receptor (beta chain) was observed a few times. TCRdb re-derived calls from the reads in MiXCR, one entry per CDR3 protein. Seen here are 200,000 to 300,000 distinct CDR3 sequences, around 13% observed once, and the top ten hold 7.5% to 10%. The source of the sample is a study of T cell repertoires in cytomegalovirus infection. This CDR3 has 15 residues. CDR1 LNHDA and CDR2 SQIVND come from the germline V gene (reference sequence). The V and J ends lost 6 bases and 4 bases respectively, with 16 bases between them. Sequenced: PBMCs. This clonotype was obtained from a human donor in good health (CMV status not recorded). Some clones in this sample may be carry-over from other donors' samples. V usage is TRBV19 and J usage is TRBJ2-1, with D possibly TRBD1 on 6 matching bases. The CDR3 here is CASRAPDRLYNEQFF. CDR3 nucleotides: TGTGCCAGTAGGGCCCCGGACAGACTTTACAATGAGCAGTTCTTC.